The 9 T cell receptor beta chains below were found in one sample sequenced in a study of T cell responses to AZD1222 COVID-19 vaccine. This table comes from immunoSEQ multiplex PCR, and its TCRdb copy is limited to in-frame clones, with some not included. The repertoire holds around 140,000 clones, with more than 70% as singletons. The starting material was peripheral blood, obtained on day 0 of AZD1222 vaccination. The origin of the receptors is an adult in good health.

V gene TRBV6-1 combines with J gene TRBJ2-7; the D gene is possibly TRBD1 (5 bases). The CDR3 length is 14 residues. The V gene lost 1 base and the J gene lost 5 bases, with 12 bases spanning the gap. Germline V gene sequence: CDR1 MNHNS, CDR2 SASEGT. CDR3 region: CASSEGVRVHEQYF. CDR3 DNA sequence: TGTGCCAGCAGTGAAGGGGTCAGGGTCCACGAGCAGTACTTC.

This clone appeared a single time. The V gene is TRBV18, the J gene TRBJ1-5; D not certain. V was shortened by 3 bases and J by 2 bases, with 8 bases between the two germline ends. There are 14 residues in the CDR3. CDR1 is KGHSH and CDR2 is LQKENI in the germline V gene. The CDR3 here is CASSPQGGNQPQHF. The CDR3 coding sequence is TGTGCCAGCTCACCGCAAGGTGGCAATCAGCCCCAGCATTTT.

This clone was picked up a small number of times. The genes are TRBV27 and TRBJ1-1; 8 bases align to TRBD1. The trim removed 3 bases at V and 4 bases at J, leaving 4 bases unmatched. The CDR3 totals 14 residues. Germline CDR1 reads MNHEY; CDR2 reads SMNVEV (reference sequence). The CDR3 loop is CASSFRGQGTEAFF. The CDR3 DNA reads TGTGCCAGCAGTTTCCGCGGACAGGGCACTGAAGCTTTCTTT.

This sequence joins TRBV7-2 and TRBJ1-1; D uncertain. Per germline, CDR1 SGHTA and CDR2 FQGNSA. The germline V and J ends were trimmed by 3 bases and 2 bases, with 7 bases remaining between them. This CDR3 has 13 amino acids. In DNA, the CDR3 is TGTGCCAGCAGCTTGCTCAGAAACACTGAAGCTTTCTTT. It translates to CASSLLRNTEAFF.

In this sample, this clone turned up a few times. The gene calls are TRBV7-2 and TRBJ2-2, with a possible D match to TRBD2 (6 bases). CDR3 length: 16 residues. Trimming pared 2 bases from V and 7 bases from J, leaving 17 bases between. Germline V gene data show CDR1 as SGHTA and CDR2 as FQGNSA. The CDR3 region has the DNA TGTGCCAGCAGCTTAAAATCCAGCGGGCTTTTCGGGGAGCTGTTTTTT. Its protein is CASSLKSSGLFGELFF.

V is TRBV19 and J is TRBJ2-1; TRBD2 matches 9 bases. V was pared by 7 bases and J by 8 bases, with 9 bases of the junction left unmatched. Germline lookup yields CDR1 LNHDA and CDR2 SQIVND (reference sequence). This CDR3 is built from 14 residues. CDR3 sequence reads: CASTTGTSYHEQFF. Written as DNA, the CDR3 is TGTGCCAGTACCACCGGGACTAGCTATCATGAGCAGTTCTTC.

The chain joins TRBV15 to TRBJ2-3; the D call may be TRBD1 or TRBD2 (6 bases each). V lost 0 bases and J 2 bases, leaving 18 bases between the germline ends. The length of the CDR3 is 18 residues. Looked up from germline, CDR1 is LNHNV and CDR2 is YYDKDF (reference sequence). CDR3 region: CATSRERGTQTLTDTQYF. The CDR3 DNA reads as TGTGCCACCAGCAGAGAAAGGGGGACTCAAACCCTCACAGATACGCAGTATTTT. Variable domain in full (rest from reference TRBV15 and TRBJ2-3): DAMVIQNPRYQVTQFGKPVTLSCSQTLNHNVMYWYQQKSSQAPKLLFHYYDKDFNNEADTPDNFQSRRPNTSFCFLDIRSPGLGDTAMYLCATSRERGTQTLTDTQYFGPGTRLTVL.

V is TRBV7-2 and J is TRBJ2-3, with a weak D call TRBD2 (5 bases). The CDR3 loop spans 14 amino acids. Germline V lookup: CDR1 SGHTA, CDR2 FQGNSA. V lost 4 bases and J 8 bases, leaving 16 bases between the germline ends. CDR3 loop: CASSSSSPRGTQYF. DNA for the CDR3: TGTGCCAGCAGCTCCAGCTCCCCCCGGGGTACGCAGTATTTT.

As DNA, the CDR3 is TGTGCCAGCAGCCTTCGACTAGCGGGGCCCAATGAGCAGTTCTTC. This sequence encodes CASSLRLAGPNEQFF. V gene TRBV7-9 combines with J gene TRBJ2-1; 11 nucleotides line up with TRBD2. Germline lookup yields CDR1 SEHNR and CDR2 FQNEAQ (reference sequence). The CDR3 runs to 15 residues. J was trimmed by 6 bases and V by 5 bases; bases with no gene match: 6.